A selection of T cell receptor beta chains follows, all from one sample in a study of T cells in Graves' hyperthyroidism and ophthalmopathy. TCRdb re-analysed the multiplex PCR reads in MiXCR, keeping a single row per CDR3 protein. The data contain more than 650,000 distinct CDR3 sequences, about 15% of them singletons. Input material: blood. These receptors were collected from a woman aged 18-29 years with Graves' hyperthyroidism. CDR3s include the opening cysteine and the closing phenylalanine or tryptophan. D genes are given only for firm matches. The listing skips clone size in some rows; elsewhere it reads once, few, many or a size class.

size	D	V	J	CDR3	DNA
-	-	TRBV11-2	TRBJ1-1	CASSVQRYTEAFF	TGTGCCAGCAGCGTCCAAAGGTACACTGAAGCTTTCTTT
many	-	TRBV7-8	TRBJ2-5	CASDPSLGGETQYF	TGTGCCAGCGACCCGTCCCTAGGGGGGGAGACCCAGTACTTC
-	-	TRBV29-1	TRBJ2-7	CSVEQGSRASEQYF	TGCAGCGTTGAACAGGGGAGTAGGGCTTCCGAGCAGTACTTC
-	TRBD1	TRBV7-3	TRBJ2-5	CASSYDRGYQETQYF	TGTGCCAGCAGTTACGACAGGGGGTACCAAGAGACCCAGTACTTC
-	-	TRBV19	TRBJ2-2	CASSRASANTGELFF	TGTGCCAGTAGTAGGGCTAGCGCTAATACCGGGGAGCTGTTTTTT
-	-	TRBV6-2/TRBV6-3	TRBJ2-3	CASSSMEADTQYF	TGTGCCAGCAGTTCTATGGAGGCAGATACGCAGTATTTT
-	-	TRBV28	TRBJ2-7	CASSSGEPILRGQYF	TGTGCCAGCAGTTCCGGGGAGCCCATTTTACGAGGGCAGTACTTC
many	TRBD2	TRBV7-9	TRBJ2-7	CASSLGLADSNEQYF	TGTGCCAGCAGCTTAGGCCTAGCGGACTCTAACGAGCAGTACTTC
-	TRBD2	TRBV20-1	TRBJ2-1	CSARAAGGRYEQFF	TGCAGTGCTAGGGCAGCGGGAGGTCGGTATGAGCAGTTCTTC
many	-	TRBV20-1	TRBJ2-7	CSAALISAAEQYF	TGCAGTGCTGCCCTTATCTCCGCCGCCGAGCAGTACTTC
-	TRBD1	TRBV6-2/TRBV6-3	TRBJ2-1	CASSYDMDRGYGNEQFF	TGTGCCAGCAGTTACGACATGGACAGGGGGTATGGTAATGAGCAGTTCTTC
few	-	TRBV27	TRBJ2-7	CASSLAPISYEQYF	TGTGCCAGCAGTTTAGCCCCCATCTCCTACGAGCAGTACTTC
many	-	TRBV28	TRBJ1-2	CASGTGRIANYGYTF	TGTGCCAGCGGAACCGGACGGATAGCTAACTATGGCTACACCTTC
many	-	TRBV7-9	TRBJ2-3	CASSLKTGSTDTQYF	TGTGCCAGCAGCTTAAAGACGGGGAGCACAGATACGCAGTATTTT
-	TRBD2	TRBV7-9	TRBJ2-5	CASSLEHRTSGIQETQYF	TGTGCCAGCAGCTTGGAACATCGGACTAGCGGGATCCAAGAGACCCAGTACTTC
-	-	TRBV20-1	TRBJ2-1	CSASQVVLSNEQFF	TGCAGTGCTTCCCAGGTCGTTCTAAGCAATGAGCAGTTCTTC
-	-	TRBV19	TRBJ1-3	CASSRPEGSSGNTIYF	TGTGCCAGTAGTCGGCCCGAGGGGAGCTCTGGAAACACCATATATTTT
few	-	TRBV28	TRBJ2-1	CASRTANEQFF	TGTGCCAGCAGGACAGCTAATGAGCAGTTCTTC
-	-	TRBV12-3/TRBV12-4	TRBJ1-6	CASSPSRGTGSPLHF	TGTGCCAGCAGTCCCTCCCGAGGCACGGGTTCACCCCTCCACTTT
many	-	TRBV12-3/TRBV12-4	TRBJ1-1	CASTDFREGTEAFF	TGTGCCAGCACCGACTTTCGGGAGGGCACTGAAGCTTTCTTT
-	TRBD1	TRBV6-2/TRBV6-3	TRBJ1-2	CASGMPRDRGFAGRLGTYGYTF	TGTGCCAGCGGTATGCCCCGGGACAGGGGATTCGCAGGCCGACTAGGGACTTATGGCTACACCTTC
-	-	TRBV9	TRBJ2-5	CASSVELASETQYF	TGTGCCAGCAGCGTAGAGCTCGCTAGCGAGACCCAGTACTTC
-	-	TRBV28	TRBJ2-7	CASTAGIGEYEQYF	TGTGCCAGCACCGCTGGGATCGGAGAGTACGAGCAGTACTTC
-	TRBD2	TRBV5-4	TRBJ2-3	CASTIGGGRAGTDTQYF	TGTGCCAGCACCATCGGGGGCGGGAGGGCCGGCACAGATACGCAGTATTTT
-	-	TRBV20-1	TRBJ2-1	CSARDPGSLASAALKWEQFF	TGCAGTGCTAGAGATCCAGGATCTCTGGCTAGCGCGGCTCTAAAATGGGAGCAGTTCTTC
-	TRBD2	TRBV20-1	TRBJ2-5	CSATLAGVRETQYF	TGCAGTGCGACCCTAGCGGGAGTCAGGGAGACCCAGTACTTC
many	-	TRBV27	TRBJ2-2	CARALQGWGELFF	TGTGCCAGAGCCCTTCAGGGTTGGGGGGAGCTGTTTTTT
once	-	TRBV29-1	TRBJ2-5	CSVARGGGQETQYF	TGCAGCGTTGCAAGGGGGGGGGGGCAAGAGACCCAGTACTTC
-	-	TRBV4-2	TRBJ2-3	CASTSKGTDTQYF	TGTGCCAGCACTAGTAAGGGCACAGATACGCAGTATTTT
many	-	TRBV9	TRBJ2-5	CASSPSGTDQETQYF	TGTGCCAGCAGCCCTTCCGGGACGGACCAAGAGACCCAGTACTTC
many	-	TRBV24-1	TRBJ1-5	CATSLDSIQPQHF	TGTGCCACCAGTCTGGACAGCATCCAGCCCCAGCATTTT
few	-	TRBV29-1	TRBJ2-5	CSVDVSPTETQYF	TGCAGCGTTGATGTGTCCCCCACGGAGACCCAGTACTTC
many	-	TRBV24-1	TRBJ2-7	CATSDSSGQPYEQYF	TGTGCCACCAGTGATTCATCAGGACAGCCCTACGAGCAGTACTTC
few	-	TRBV19	TRBJ1-5	CASSRWGGNQPQHF	TGTGCCAGTAGTCGGTGGGGAGGCAATCAGCCCCAGCATTTT
many	-	TRBV13	TRBJ2-1	CASSLDPLRGNEQFF	TGTGCCAGCAGCTTAGACCCCCTCCGAGGCAATGAGCAGTTCTTC
-	-	TRBV6-1	TRBJ2-3	CASKERETDTQYF	TGTGCCAGCAAGGAACGAGAGACAGATACGCAGTATTTT
-	TRBD1	TRBV6-1	TRBJ1-5	CASSYYRGPQHF	TGTGCCAGCAGTTATTACAGGGGGCCCCAGCATTTT
many	TRBD2	TRBV30	TRBJ2-3	CAWVAGGGPDTQYF	TGTGCCTGGGTAGCGGGAGGGGGGCCAGATACGCAGTATTTT
few	TRBD1	TRBV10-3	TRBJ1-1	CAISGQGANTEAFF	TGTGCCATCAGTGGACAGGGGGCCAACACTGAAGCTTTCTTT
-	TRBD2	TRBV9	TRBJ2-5	CASSAGTSGSTLGETQYF	TGTGCCAGCAGCGCAGGGACTAGCGGGTCTACCTTAGGAGAGACCCAGTACTTC
-	TRBD1	TRBV20-1	TRBJ1-4	CSAVRQGKLFF	TGCAGTGCAGTAAGACAGGGGAAACTGTTTTTT
-	-	TRBV13	TRBJ2-4	CASSLRGHIQYF	TGTGCCAGCAGCTTACGGGGACACATTCAGTACTTC
few	-	TRBV12-3/TRBV12-4	TRBJ1-4	CASSLGSPSINEKLFF	TGTGCCAGCAGTTTAGGCAGCCCATCTATTAATGAAAAACTGTTTTTT
-	TRBD2	TRBV7-8	TRBJ2-2	CASSLAPKKLAGAGELFF	TGTGCCAGCAGCTTAGCGCCTAAGAAGCTAGCGGGAGCCGGGGAGCTGTTTTTT
-	-	TRBV20-1	TRBJ2-5	CSARDPYTGETQYF	TGCAGTGCTAGAGACCCGTATACCGGCGAGACCCAGTACTTC
few	-	TRBV5-1	TRBJ1-2	CASSSLTGEEGYTF	TGCGCCAGCAGCTCGCTTACCGGGGAGGAAGGCTACACCTTC
-	TRBD2	TRBV27	TRBJ2-2	CASTGLAGAGELFF	TGTGCCAGCACCGGACTAGCGGGAGCCGGGGAGCTGTTTTTT
few	-	TRBV12-3/TRBV12-4	TRBJ1-2	CASRFTSSYGYTF	TGTGCCAGCAGATTTACAAGCTCCTATGGCTACACCTTC
many	TRBD2	TRBV11-3	TRBJ2-1	CASAGLADYNEQFF	TGTGCCAGCGCTGGACTAGCAGATTACAATGAGCAGTTCTTC
few	-	TRBV24-1	TRBJ2-5	CATSDASGDIQETQYF	TGTGCCACCAGTGATGCCAGCGGAGATATTCAAGAGACCCAGTACTTC
many	-	TRBV12-3/TRBV12-4	TRBJ1-1	CASSLRGESPEAFF	TGTGCCAGCAGCCTAAGGGGGGAGAGCCCTGAAGCTTTCTTT
many	TRBD1	TRBV29-1	TRBJ1-2	CSVLTGGPTVYGYTF	TGCAGCGTCCTGACAGGGGGCCCCACTGTCTATGGCTACACCTTC
many	-	TRBV7-9	TRBJ2-7	CASSQPGGTYEQYF	TGTGCCAGCAGCCAACCTGGTGGTACCTACGAGCAGTACTTC
-	-	TRBV19	TRBJ1-2	CASSIQGTAGGYTF	TGTGCCAGTAGTATCCAAGGGACGGCTGGGGGCTACACCTTC
-	-	TRBV11-3	TRBJ2-1	CASSHTSSWHNEQFF	TGTGCCAGCAGCCATACTAGCAGCTGGCACAATGAGCAGTTCTTC